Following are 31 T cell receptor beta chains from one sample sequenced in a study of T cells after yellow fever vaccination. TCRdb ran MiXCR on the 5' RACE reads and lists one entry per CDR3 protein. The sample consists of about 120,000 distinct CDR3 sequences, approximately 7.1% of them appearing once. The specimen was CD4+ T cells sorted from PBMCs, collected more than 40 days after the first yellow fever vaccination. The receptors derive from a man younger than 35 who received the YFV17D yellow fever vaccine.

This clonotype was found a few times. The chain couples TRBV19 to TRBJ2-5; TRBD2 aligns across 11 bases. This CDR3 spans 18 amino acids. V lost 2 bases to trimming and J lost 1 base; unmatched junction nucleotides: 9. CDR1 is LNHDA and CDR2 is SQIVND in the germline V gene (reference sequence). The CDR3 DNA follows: TGTGCCAGTAGTATATCCGGGACTAGCGGTGCTCTCCAAGAGACCCAGTACTTC. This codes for CASSISGTSGALQETQYF.

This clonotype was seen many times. The CDR3 coding sequence is TGTGCCAGCAGCTCTCCGTGGTCACCCCTCCACTTT. Translating it yields CASSSPWSPLHF. V usage is TRBV7-8 and J usage is TRBJ1-6; D unresolved. Per the germline V gene, CDR1 is SGHVS and CDR2 is FQNEAQ. The CDR3 runs 12 residues. The V gene lost 4 bases and the J gene lost 10 bases, with 8 bases spanning the gap.

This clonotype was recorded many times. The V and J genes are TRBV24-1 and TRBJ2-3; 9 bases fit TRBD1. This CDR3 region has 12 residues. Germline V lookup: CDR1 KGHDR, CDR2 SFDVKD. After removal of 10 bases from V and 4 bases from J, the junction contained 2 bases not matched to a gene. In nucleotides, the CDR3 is TGTGCCACGGACAGGGGCGCAGATACGCAGTATTTT. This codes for CATDRGADTQYF.

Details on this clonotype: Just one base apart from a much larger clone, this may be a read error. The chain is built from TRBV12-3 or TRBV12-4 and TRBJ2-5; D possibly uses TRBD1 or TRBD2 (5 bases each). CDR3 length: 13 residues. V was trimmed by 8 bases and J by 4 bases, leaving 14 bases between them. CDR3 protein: CASGMGPLETQYF. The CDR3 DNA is TGTGCCAGCGGGATGGGACCGCTAGAGACCCAGTACTTC.

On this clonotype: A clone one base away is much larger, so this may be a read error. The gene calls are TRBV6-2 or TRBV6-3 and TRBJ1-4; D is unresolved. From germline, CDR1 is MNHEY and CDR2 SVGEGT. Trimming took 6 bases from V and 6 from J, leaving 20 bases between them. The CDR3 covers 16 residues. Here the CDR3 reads CASSTDGEGFDEKLFF. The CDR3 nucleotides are TGTGCCAGCAGCACCGACGGGGAAGGTTTTGATGAAAAACTGTTTTTT.

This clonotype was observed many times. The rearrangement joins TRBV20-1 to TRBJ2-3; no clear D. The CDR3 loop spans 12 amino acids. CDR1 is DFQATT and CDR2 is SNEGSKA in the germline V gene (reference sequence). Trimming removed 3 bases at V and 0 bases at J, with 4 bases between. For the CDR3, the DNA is TGCAGTGCTAGTAGTAGCACAGATACGCAGTATTTT. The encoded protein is CSASSSTDTQYF.

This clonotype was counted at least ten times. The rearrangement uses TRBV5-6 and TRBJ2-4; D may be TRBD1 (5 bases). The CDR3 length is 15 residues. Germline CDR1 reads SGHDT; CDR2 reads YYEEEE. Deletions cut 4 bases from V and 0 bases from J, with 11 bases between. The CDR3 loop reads CASSLRALAKNIQYF. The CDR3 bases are TGTGCCAGCAGCCTCAGGGCACTAGCCAAAAACATTCAGTACTTC.

This chain's CDR3 is CASSLPGGAGGSSYNEQFF. CDR3 DNA sequence: TGTGCCAGTAGTCTCCCCGGGGGAGCGGGGGGATCGTCCTACAATGAGCAGTTCTTC. V gene TRBV19 combines with J gene TRBJ2-1, with 9 bases lining up with TRBD2. The CDR3 consists of 19 residues. The junction had 15 bases not matched to a gene; V was cut back by 5 bases and J by 1 base. The germline V gene has CDR1 LNHDA and CDR2 SQIVND (reference sequence).

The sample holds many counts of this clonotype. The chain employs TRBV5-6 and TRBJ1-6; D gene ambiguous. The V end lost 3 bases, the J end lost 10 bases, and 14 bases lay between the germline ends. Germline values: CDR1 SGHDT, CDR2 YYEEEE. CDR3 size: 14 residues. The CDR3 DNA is TGTGCCAGCAGCTACTTTAACAGAAGATCACCCCTCCACTTT. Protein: CASSYFNRRSPLHF.

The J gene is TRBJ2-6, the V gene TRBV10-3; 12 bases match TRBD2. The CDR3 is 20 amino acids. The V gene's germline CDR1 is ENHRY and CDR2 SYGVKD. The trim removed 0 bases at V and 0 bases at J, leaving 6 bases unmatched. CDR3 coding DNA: TGTGCCATCAGTGAGTCTCGGGGACTAGCGGGCGACTCTGGGGCCAACGTCCTGACTTTC. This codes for CAISESRGLAGDSGANVLTF.

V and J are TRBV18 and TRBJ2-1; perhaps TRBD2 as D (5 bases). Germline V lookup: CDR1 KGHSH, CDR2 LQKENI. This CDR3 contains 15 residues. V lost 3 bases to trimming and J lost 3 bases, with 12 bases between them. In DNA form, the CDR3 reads TGTGCCAGCTCACCCAACCAGGCGGGCTACAATGAGCAGTTCTTC. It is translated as CASSPNQAGYNEQFF.

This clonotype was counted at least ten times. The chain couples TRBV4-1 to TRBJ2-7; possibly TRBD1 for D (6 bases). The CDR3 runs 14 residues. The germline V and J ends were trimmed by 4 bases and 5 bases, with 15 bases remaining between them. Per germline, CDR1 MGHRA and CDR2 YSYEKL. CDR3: CASSRQRGDNEQYF. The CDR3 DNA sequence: TGCGCCAGCAGCCGTCAAAGAGGGGACAACGAGCAGTACTTC.

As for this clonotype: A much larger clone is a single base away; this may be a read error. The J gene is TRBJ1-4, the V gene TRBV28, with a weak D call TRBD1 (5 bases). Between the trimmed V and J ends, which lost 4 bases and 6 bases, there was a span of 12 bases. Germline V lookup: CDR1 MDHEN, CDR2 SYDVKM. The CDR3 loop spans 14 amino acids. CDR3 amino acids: CASSSKIGDEKLFF. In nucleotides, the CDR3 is TGTGCCAGCAGTTCTAAGATAGGGGATGAAAAACTGTTTTTT. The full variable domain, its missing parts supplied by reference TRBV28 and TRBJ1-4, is DVKVTQSSRYLVKRTGEKVFLECVQDMDHENMFWYRQDPGLGLRLIYFSYDVKMKEKGDIPEGYSVSREKKERFSLILESASTNQTSMYLCASSSKIGDEKLFFGSGTQLSVL.

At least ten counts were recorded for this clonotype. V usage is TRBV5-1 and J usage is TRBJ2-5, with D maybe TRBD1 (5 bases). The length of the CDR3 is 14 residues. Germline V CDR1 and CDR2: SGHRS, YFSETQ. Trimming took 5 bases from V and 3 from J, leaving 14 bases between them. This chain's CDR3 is CASSPADTEETQYF. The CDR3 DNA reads TGCGCCAGCAGTCCGGCGGACACGGAAGAGACCCAGTACTTC.

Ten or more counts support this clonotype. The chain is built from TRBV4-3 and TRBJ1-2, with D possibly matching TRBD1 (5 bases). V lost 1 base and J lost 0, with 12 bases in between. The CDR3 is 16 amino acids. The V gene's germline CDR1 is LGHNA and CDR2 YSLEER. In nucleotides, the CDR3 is TGCGCCAGCAGCCAAGGGGGGGGGAATCCTAACTATGGCTACACCTTC. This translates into CASSQGGGNPNYGYTF.

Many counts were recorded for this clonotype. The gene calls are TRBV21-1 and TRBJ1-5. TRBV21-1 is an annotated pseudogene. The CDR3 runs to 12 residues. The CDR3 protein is CASSRINQPQHF. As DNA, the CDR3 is TGTGCCAGCAGCCGAATTAATCAGCCCCAGCATTTT.

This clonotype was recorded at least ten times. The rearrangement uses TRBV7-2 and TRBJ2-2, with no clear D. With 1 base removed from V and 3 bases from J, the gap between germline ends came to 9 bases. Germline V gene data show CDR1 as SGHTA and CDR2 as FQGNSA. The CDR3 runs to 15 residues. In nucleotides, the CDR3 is TGTGCCAGCAGCTTAGTTTTCCGATACACCGGGGAGCTGTTTTTT. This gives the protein CASSLVFRYTGELFF.

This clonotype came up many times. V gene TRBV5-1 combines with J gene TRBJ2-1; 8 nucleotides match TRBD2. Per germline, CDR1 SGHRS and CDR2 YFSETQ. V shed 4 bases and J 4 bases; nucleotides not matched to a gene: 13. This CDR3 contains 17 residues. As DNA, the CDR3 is TGCGCCAGCAGCCCTAAACCCGGGACTAGAGATTACAATGAGCAGTTCTTC. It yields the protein CASSPKPGTRDYNEQFF.

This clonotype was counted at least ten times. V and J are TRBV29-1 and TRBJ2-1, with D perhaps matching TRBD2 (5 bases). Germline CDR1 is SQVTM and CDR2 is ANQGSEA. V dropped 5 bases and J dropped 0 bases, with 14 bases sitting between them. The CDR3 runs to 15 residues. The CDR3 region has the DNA TGCAGCGTTTCGAGCGCTACTAGCTCCTACAATGAGCAGTTCTTC. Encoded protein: CSVSSATSSYNEQFF.

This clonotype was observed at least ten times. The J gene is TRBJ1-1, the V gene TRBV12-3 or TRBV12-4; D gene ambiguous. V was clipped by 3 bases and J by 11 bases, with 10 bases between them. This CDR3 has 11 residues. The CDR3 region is CASSLAAGAFF. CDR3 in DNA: TGTGCCAGCAGTTTGGCGGCCGGGGCTTTCTTT.

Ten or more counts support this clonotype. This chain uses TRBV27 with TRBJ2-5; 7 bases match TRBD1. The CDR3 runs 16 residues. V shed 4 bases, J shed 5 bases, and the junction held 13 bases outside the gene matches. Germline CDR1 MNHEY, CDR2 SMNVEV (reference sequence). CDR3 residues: CASSSHRGPLRETQYF. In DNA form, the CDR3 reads TGTGCCAGCAGTTCCCACAGGGGCCCTTTGAGGGAGACCCAGTACTTC.

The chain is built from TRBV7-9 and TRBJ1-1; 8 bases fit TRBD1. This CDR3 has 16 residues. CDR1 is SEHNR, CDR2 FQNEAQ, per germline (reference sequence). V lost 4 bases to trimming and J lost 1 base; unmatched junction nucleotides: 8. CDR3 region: CASSSRTGPRNTEAFF. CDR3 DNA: TGTGCCAGCAGCTCTAGGACAGGGCCGAGGAACACTGAAGCTTTCTTT. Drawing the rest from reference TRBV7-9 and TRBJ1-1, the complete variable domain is DTGVSQNPRHKITKRGQNVTFRCDPISEHNRLYWYRQTLGQGPEFLTYFQNEAQLEKSRLLSDRFSAERPKGSFSTLEIQRTEQGDSAMYLCASSSRTGPRNTEAFFGQGTRLTVV.

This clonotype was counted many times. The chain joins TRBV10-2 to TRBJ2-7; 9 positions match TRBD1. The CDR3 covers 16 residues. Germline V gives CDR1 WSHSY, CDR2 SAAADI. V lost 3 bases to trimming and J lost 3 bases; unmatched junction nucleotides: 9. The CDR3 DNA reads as TGCGCCAGCAGTGATGACCGGGACAGGGAACACTACGAGCAGTACGTC. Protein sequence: CASSDDRDREHYEQYV.

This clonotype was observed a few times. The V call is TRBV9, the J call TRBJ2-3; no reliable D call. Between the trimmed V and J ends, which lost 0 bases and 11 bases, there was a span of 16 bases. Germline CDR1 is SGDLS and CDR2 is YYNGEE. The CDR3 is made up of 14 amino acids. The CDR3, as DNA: TGTGCCAGCAGCGTAGATGTACGGCCCCATGGGCAGTATTTT. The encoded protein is CASSVDVRPHGQYF.

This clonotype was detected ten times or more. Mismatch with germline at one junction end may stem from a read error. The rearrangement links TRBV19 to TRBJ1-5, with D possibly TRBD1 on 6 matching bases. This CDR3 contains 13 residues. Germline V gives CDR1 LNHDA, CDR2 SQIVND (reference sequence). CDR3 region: CASSTTRTDPPHF. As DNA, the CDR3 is TGTGCCAGTAGTACGACCCGGACAGATCCCCCGCATTTT. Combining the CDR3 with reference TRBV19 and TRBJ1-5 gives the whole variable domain DGGITQSPKYLFRKEGQNVTLSCEQNLNHDAMYWYRQDPGQGLRLIYYSQIVNDFQKGDIAEGYSVSREKKESFPLTVTSAQKNPTAFYLCASSTTRTDPPHFGDGTRLSIL.

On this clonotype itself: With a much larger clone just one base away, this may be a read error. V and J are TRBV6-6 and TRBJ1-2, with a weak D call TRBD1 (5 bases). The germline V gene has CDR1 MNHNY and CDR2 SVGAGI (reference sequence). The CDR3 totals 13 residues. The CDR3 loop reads CARSYSVRDGYTF. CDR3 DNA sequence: TGTGCCAGAAGTTACTCGGTGCGGGACGGCTACACCTTC.

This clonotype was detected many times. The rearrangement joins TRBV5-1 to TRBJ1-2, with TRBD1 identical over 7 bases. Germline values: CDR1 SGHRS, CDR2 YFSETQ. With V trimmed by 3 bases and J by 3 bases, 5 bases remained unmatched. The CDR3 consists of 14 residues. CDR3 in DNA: TGCGCCAGCAGCTCCCAGGGGGGAGACTATGGCTACACCTTC. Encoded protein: CASSSQGGDYGYTF.

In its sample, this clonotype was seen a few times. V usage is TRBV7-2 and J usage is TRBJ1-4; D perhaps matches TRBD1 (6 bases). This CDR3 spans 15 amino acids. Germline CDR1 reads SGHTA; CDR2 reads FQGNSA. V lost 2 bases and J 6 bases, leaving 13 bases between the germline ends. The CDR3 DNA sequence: TGTGCCAGCAGCTTAACAGGGAACGACTATGAAAAACTGTTTTTT. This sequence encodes CASSLTGNDYEKLFF.

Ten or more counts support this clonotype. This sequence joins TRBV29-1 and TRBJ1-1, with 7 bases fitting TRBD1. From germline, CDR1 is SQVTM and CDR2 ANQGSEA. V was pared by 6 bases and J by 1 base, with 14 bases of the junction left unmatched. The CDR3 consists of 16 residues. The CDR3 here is CSVTYEGQAKNTEAFF. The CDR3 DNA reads TGCAGCGTAACGTACGAAGGACAGGCAAAGAACACTGAAGCTTTCTTT.

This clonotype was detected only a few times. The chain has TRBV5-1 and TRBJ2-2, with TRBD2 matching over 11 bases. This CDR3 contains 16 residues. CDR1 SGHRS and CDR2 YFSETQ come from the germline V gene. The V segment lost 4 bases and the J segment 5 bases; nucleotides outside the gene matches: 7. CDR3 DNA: TGCGCCAGCAGCCCACCGGGACTAGCGGAAACCGGGGAGCTGTTTTTT. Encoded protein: CASSPPGLAETGELFF.

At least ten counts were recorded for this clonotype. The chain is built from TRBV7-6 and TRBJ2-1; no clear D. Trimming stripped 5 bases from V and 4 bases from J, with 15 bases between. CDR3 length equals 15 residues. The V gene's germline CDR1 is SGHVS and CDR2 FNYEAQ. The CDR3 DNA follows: TGTGCCAGCAGCCGGTTTGACAACTCTTACAATGAGCAGTTCTTC. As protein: CASSRFDNSYNEQFF.